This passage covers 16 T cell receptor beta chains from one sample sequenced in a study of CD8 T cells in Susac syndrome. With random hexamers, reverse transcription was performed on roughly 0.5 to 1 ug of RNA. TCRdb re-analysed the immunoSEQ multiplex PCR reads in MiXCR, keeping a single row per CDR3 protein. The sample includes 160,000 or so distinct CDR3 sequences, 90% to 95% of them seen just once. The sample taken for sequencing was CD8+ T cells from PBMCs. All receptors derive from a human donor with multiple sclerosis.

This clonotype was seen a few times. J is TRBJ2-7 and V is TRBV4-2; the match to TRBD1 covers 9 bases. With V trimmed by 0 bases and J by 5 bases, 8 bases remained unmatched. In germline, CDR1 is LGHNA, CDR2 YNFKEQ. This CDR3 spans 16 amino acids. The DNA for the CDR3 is TGTGCCAGCAGCCAAGATCCCGGGACAGGGTCTCACGAGCAGTACTTC. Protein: CASSQDPGTGSHEQYF.

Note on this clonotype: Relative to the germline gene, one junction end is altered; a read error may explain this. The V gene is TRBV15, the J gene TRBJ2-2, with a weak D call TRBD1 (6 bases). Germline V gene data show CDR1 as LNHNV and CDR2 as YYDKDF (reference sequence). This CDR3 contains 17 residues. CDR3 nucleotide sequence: TGTGCCAGCAGCCTCCCGGGACAACGGGCGAACACCGGGGAGCTGTTTTTT. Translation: CASSLPGQRANTGELFF.

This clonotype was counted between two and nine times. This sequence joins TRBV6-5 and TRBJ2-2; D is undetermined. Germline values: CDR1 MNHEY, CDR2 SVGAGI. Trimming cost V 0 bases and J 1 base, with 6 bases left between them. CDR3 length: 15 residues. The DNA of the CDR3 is TGTGCCAGCAGTTACTCCGGAAGGAACACCGGGGAGCTGTTTTTT. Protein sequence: CASSYSGRNTGELFF.

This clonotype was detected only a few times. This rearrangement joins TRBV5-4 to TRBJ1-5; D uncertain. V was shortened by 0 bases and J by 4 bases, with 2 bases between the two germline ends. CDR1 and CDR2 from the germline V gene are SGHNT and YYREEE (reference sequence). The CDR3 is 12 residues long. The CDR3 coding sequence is TGTGCCAGCAGCTTGGAGAATCAGCCCCAGCATTTT. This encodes CASSLENQPQHF.

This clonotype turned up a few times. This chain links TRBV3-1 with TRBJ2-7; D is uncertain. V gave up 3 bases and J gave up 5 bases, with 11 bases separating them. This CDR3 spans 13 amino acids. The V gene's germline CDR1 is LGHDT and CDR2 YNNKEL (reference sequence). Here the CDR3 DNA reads TGTGCCAGCAGCCATCCATCGACCCACGAGCAGTACTTC. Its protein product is CASSHPSTHEQYF.

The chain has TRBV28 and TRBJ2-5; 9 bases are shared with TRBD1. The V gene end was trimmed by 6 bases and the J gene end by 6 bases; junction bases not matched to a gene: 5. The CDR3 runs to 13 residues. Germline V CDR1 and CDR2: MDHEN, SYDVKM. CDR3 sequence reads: CASSLTGGKTQYF. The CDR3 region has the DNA TGTGCCAGCAGCTTGACAGGGGGGAAGACCCAGTACTTC.

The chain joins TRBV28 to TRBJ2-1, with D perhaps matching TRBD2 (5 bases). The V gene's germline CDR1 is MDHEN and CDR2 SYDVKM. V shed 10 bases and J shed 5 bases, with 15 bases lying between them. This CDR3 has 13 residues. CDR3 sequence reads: CATVALPDNEQFF. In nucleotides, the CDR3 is TGTGCCACCGTAGCGTTACCAGACAATGAGCAGTTCTTC.

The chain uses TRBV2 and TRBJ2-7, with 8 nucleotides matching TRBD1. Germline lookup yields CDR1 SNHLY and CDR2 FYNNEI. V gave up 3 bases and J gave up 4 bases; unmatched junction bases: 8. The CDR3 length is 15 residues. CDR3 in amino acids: CASSEGGQEGYEQYF. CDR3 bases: TGTGCCAGCAGTGAGGGGGGACAGGAGGGATACGAGCAGTACTTC.

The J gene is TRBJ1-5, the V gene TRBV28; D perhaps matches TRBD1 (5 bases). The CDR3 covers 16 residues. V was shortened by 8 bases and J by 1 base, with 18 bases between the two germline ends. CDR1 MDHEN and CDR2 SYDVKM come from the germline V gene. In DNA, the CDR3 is TGTGCCAGCGGGCTCGGGGCTCGGGTCAGCAATCAGCCCCAGCATTTT. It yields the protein CASGLGARVSNQPQHF.

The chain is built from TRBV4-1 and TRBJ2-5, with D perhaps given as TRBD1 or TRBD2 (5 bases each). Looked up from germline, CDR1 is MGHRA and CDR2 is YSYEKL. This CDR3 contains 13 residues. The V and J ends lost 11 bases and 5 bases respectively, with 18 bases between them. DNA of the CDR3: TGCGCCGCGAGCGAGGGGATTTGGGAGACCCAGTACTTC. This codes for CAASEGIWETQYF.

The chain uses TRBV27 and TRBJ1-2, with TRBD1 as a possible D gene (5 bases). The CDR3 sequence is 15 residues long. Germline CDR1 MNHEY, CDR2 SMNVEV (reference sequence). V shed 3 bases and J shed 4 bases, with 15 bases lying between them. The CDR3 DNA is TGTGCCAGCAGTTTTAACCAGGGATATAGCTATGGCTACACCTTC. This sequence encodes CASSFNQGYSYGYTF.

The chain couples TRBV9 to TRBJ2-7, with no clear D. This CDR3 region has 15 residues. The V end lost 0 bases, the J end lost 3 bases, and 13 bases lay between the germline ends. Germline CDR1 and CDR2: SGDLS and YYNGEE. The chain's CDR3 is CASSVGQGPNYEQYF. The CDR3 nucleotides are TGTGCCAGCAGCGTAGGGCAAGGGCCGAACTACGAGCAGTACTTC.

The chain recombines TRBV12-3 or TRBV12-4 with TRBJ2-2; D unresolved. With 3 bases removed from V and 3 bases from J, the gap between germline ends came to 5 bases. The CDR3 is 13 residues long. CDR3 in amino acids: CASSLSDTGELFF. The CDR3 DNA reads TGTGCCAGCAGTTTGTCAGACACCGGGGAGCTGTTTTTT.

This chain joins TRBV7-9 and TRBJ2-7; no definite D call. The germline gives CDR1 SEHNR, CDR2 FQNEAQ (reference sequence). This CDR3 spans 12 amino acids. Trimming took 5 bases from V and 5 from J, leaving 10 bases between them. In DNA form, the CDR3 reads TGTGCCAGCAGCCAAGGCTCTCACGAGCAGTACTTC. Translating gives CASSQGSHEQYF.

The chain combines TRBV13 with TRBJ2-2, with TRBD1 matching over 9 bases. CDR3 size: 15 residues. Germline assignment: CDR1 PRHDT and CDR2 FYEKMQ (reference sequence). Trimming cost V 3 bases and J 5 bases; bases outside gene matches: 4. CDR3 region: CASSLGQGRTGELFF. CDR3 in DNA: TGTGCCAGCAGCTTGGGACAGGGAAGGACCGGGGAGCTGTTTTTT. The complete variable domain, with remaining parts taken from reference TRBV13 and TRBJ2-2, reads AAGVIQSPRHLIKEKRETATLKCYPIPRHDTVYWYQQGPGQDPQFLISFYEKMQSDKGSIPDRFSAQQFSDYHSELNMSSLELGDSALYFCASSLGQGRTGELFFGEGSRLTVL.

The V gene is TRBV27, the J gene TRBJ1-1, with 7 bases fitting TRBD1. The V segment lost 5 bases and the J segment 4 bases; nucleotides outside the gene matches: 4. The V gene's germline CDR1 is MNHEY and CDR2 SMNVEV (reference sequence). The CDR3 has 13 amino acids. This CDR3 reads CASSMNRGTEAFF. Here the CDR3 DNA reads TGTGCCAGCAGTATGAACAGGGGCACTGAAGCTTTCTTT.